The rows below give T cell receptor beta chains drawn from one sample of a study of post-analysis software for immune sequencing data. From the PCR reads, TCRdb called clonotypes with MiXCR, one entry per CDR3 protein. This table has roughly 620,000 distinct CDR3 sequences, about 44% appearing once. Material: blood. Receptors originate from a girl between 10 and 17 years old with multiple sclerosis. The conserved cysteine and the conserved F or W are not part of the CDR3 here. D genes are given only for firm matches.

D gene: TRBD1; V gene: TRBV2; J gene: TRBJ2-5; CDR3 protein: ASSGHRGQETQY
D gene: TRBD2; V gene: TRBV12-3/TRBV12-4; J gene: TRBJ2-5; CDR3 protein: ASSLSSGARETQY
D gene: TRBD1; V gene: TRBV6-6; J gene: TRBJ2-7; CDR3 protein: ASSVQGSSYEQY
D gene: TRBD1; V gene: TRBV29-1; J gene: TRBJ2-7; CDR3 protein: SVFLQGPTYEQY
D gene: TRBD1; V gene: TRBV10-3; J gene: TRBJ1-1; CDR3 protein: AISPTGMNTEAF
D gene: TRBD2; V gene: TRBV5-1; J gene: TRBJ2-5; CDR3 protein: ASKSGLAGEETQY
D gene: NA; V gene: TRBV2; J gene: TRBJ1-5; CDR3 protein: ASHTGSNQPQH
D gene: NA; V gene: TRBV7-9; J gene: TRBJ2-3; CDR3 protein: ASSLEVAGGTPY
D gene: NA; V gene: TRBV20-1; J gene: TRBJ2-7; CDR3 protein: SARSPEGRSSYEQY
D gene: NA; V gene: TRBV12-3/TRBV12-4; J gene: NA; CDR3 protein: ASRPGRLGYEQY
D gene: NA; V gene: TRBV19; J gene: TRBJ2-1; CDR3 protein: ASSIARGGYNEQF
D gene: NA; V gene: TRBV6-5; J gene: TRBJ2-3; CDR3 protein: ASREGTDTQY
D gene: NA; V gene: TRBV7-2; J gene: TRBJ1-2; CDR3 protein: ASSPSVGYT
D gene: NA; V gene: TRBV19; J gene: TRBJ2-1; CDR3 protein: ASSVDPSSYNEQF
D gene: TRBD2; V gene: TRBV10-3; J gene: TRBJ2-1; CDR3 protein: AIRNAGSGGYNEQF
D gene: NA; V gene: TRBV12-3/TRBV12-4; J gene: TRBJ1-1; CDR3 protein: ACSALTGEAF
D gene: TRBD2; V gene: TRBV12-3/TRBV12-4; J gene: TRBJ2-1; CDR3 protein: ASSFVAGGPNEQF
D gene: NA; V gene: TRBV20-1; J gene: TRBJ2-3; CDR3 protein: SARDQTPGWDTQY
D gene: TRBD2; V gene: TRBV20-1; J gene: TRBJ2-3; CDR3 protein: SAQGLLAASTDTQY
D gene: NA; V gene: TRBV20-1; J gene: TRBJ2-1; CDR3 protein: SANLRAVSSYNEQF
D gene: NA; V gene: TRBV5-1; J gene: TRBJ2-5; CDR3 protein: ASSLGRGDDLETQY
D gene: NA; V gene: TRBV20-1; J gene: TRBJ2-7; CDR3 protein: SAREVGNYEQY
D gene: TRBD1; V gene: TRBV12-3/TRBV12-4; J gene: TRBJ1-1; CDR3 protein: ASSPDRGSTEAF
D gene: NA; V gene: TRBV5-1; J gene: TRBJ2-1; CDR3 protein: ASSLDWEQF
D gene: NA; V gene: TRBV20-1; J gene: TRBJ1-5; CDR3 protein: SARAGEFGSNQPQH